The rows below give T cell receptor beta chains drawn from one sample of a study of patients and donors after allogeneic stem cell transplantation. TCRdb independently ran MiXCR on the RT-PCR reads; one entry per CDR3 protein. The table includes about 960,000 distinct CDR3 sequences, roughly 17% detected once. The sequenced sample consisted of blood, either unsorted or a sorted T cell fraction (not recorded which). These receptors all come from a human donor who was either an allogeneic HSCT recipient or a stem cell or donor lymphocyte infusion donor (not recorded which). It is not recorded whose cells these are; they may come from a transplant donor. Both conserved end residues are trimmed from each CDR3.

V	J	CDR3
TRBV29-1	TRBJ1-1	SGGQVLNTEAF
TRBV20-1	TRBJ2-3	SASGAGLTDTQY
TRBV4-3	TRBJ2-3	ASSQELRLLAGANTQY
TRBV2	TRBJ2-5	ASLGREQETQY
TRBV4-2	TRBJ2-2	ASSQEGGSGVAGELF
TRBV12-3/TRBV12-4	TRBJ1-2	ASRDARGTPYGYT
TRBV6-1	TRBJ1-1	ASSPGEGWDTEAF
TRBV5-1	TRBJ1-5	ASSLEPGGNQPQH
TRBV29-1	TRBJ2-1	SVGGLAAHNEQF
TRBV20-1	TRBJ2-7	SAIEVNEQY
TRBV20-1	TRBJ1-1	SATIPQTERGAF
TRBV29-1	TRBJ2-1	SLRVAASLLYNEQF
TRBV27	TRBJ2-7	ASRFADAYEQY
TRBV5-6	TRBJ2-7	ASSLNRPAYEQY
TRBV12-3/TRBV12-4	TRBJ1-5	ASRNRGSDQPQH
TRBV24-1	TRBJ2-7	ATSLGRGISYEQY
TRBV15	TRBJ2-1	ATRGGRTGYNEQF
TRBV10-3	TRBJ1-5	AIGGGPYQPQH
TRBV20-1	TRBJ2-7	SARDGRGYEQY
TRBV29-1	TRBJ2-2	SVEGRGSARAGELF
TRBV27	TRBJ1-1	ASTSPLNTEAF
TRBV9	TRBJ2-6	ASSVGRVVGANVLT
TRBV5-1	TRBJ2-3	ASSFPGRKITDTQY
TRBV5-1	TRBJ2-7	ASSLDQGPYEQY
TRBV12-3/TRBV12-4	TRBJ2-7	ASSALGTEASYEQY
TRBV7-7	TRBJ2-5	ASSLAGLAGEVTQY
TRBV12-3/TRBV12-4	TRBJ2-3	ASSGTGGVDTQY
TRBV5-1	TRBJ1-2	ASSRTSLAGAYGYT
TRBV2	TRBJ2-1	ASSRDGLRRWNEQF
TRBV24-1	TRBJ2-5	ATSDFGNKETQY
TRBV10-3	TRBJ1-2	AISESRQTGYGYT
TRBV5-6	TRBJ2-5	ASSSSGGASVTRAQY
TRBV4-3	TRBJ1-1	ASSHDGALGNAEAF
TRBV5-1	TRBJ2-2	ASSLYSANTGELF
TRBV12-3/TRBV12-4	TRBJ1-5	ASSLVGTGINQPQH
TRBV7-2	TRBJ2-3	ASSLVRGSTDTQY
TRBV20-1	TRBJ2-7	SAIRTSGSYEQY
TRBV5-1	TRBJ2-1	ASRVVQAPLGEQF
TRBV27	TRBJ2-5	ASKYFPGTSGPQETQY
TRBV7-9	TRBJ1-1	ASRNNMGSEAF
TRBV27	TRBJ1-2	ASSIAGELGGYT
TRBV25-1	TRBJ2-5	ASSDFKSRSPETQY
TRBV7-3	TRBJ1-1	ASSQATGRLNTEAF
TRBV7-6	TRBJ2-3	ASSFGHPASTDTQY
TRBV27	TRBJ1-6	ASSSDRVGNSPLH